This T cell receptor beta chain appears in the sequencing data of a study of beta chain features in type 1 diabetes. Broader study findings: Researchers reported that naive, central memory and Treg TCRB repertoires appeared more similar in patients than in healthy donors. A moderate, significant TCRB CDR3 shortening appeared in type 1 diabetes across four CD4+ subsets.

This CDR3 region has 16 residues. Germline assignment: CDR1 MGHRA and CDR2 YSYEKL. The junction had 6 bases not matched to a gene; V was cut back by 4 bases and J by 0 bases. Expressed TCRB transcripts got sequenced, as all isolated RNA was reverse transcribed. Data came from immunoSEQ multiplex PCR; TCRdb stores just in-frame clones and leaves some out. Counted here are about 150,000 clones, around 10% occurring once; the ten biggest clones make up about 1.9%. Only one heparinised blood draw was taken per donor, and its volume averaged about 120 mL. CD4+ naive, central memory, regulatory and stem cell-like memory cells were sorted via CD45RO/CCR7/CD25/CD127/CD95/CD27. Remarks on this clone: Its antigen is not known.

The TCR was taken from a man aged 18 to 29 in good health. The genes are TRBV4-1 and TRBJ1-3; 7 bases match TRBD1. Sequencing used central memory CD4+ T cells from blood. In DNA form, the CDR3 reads TGCGCCAGCAGCCCTGGGGACAGACTCTCTGGAAACACCATATATTTT. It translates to CASSPGDRLSGNTIYF.